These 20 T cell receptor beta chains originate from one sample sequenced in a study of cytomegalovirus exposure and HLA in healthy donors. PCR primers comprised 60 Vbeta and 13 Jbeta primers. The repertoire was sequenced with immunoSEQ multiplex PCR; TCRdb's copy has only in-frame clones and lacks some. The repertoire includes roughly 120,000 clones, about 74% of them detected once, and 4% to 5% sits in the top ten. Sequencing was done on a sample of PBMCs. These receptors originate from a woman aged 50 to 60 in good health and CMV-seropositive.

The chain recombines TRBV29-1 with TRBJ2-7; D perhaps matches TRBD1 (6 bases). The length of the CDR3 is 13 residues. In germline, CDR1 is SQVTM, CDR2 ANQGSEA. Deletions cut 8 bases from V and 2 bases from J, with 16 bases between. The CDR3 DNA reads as TGCAGCATTTTGGACCGGACAGCCTACGAGCAGTACTTC. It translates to CSILDRTAYEQYF.

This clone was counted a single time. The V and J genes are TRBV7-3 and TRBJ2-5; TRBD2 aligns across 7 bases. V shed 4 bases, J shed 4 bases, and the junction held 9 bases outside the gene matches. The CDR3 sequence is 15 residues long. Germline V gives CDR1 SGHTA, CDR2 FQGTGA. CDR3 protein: CASSSGTSGVETQYF. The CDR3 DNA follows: TGTGCCAGCAGCTCCGGGACCAGCGGGGTAGAGACCCAGTACTTC.

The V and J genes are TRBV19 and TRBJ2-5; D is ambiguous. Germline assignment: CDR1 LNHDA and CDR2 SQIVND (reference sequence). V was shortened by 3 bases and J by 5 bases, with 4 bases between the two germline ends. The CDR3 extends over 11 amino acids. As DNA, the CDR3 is TGTGCCAGTAGTATCCGGGAGACCCAGTACTTC. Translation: CASSIRETQYF. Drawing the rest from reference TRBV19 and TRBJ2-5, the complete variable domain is DGGITQSPKYLFRKEGQNVTLSCEQNLNHDAMYWYRQDPGQGLRLIYYSQIVNDFQKGDIAEGYSVSREKKESFPLTVTSAQKNPTAFYLCASSIRETQYFGPGTRLLVL.

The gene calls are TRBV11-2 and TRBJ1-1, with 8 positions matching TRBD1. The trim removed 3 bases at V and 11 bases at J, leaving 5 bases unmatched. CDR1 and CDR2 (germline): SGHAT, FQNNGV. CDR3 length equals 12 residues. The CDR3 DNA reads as TGTGCCAGCAGCTTCAGGGGGCGTTCTGCTTTCTTT. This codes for CASSFRGRSAFF.

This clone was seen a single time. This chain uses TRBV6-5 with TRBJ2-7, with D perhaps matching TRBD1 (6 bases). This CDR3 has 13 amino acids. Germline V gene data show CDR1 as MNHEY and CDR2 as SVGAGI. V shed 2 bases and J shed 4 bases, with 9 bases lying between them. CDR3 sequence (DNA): TGTGCCAGCAGTTACCGGACAGATTACGAGCAGTACTTC. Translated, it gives CASSYRTDYEQYF.

CDR3 sequence reads: CAISERVHEQFF. The CDR3 DNA is TGTGCCATCAGTGAACGGGTTCATGAGCAGTTCTTC. The rearrangement joins TRBV10-3 to TRBJ2-1; no reliable D call. The CDR3 is made up of 12 amino acids. The ends were cut back, 3 bases at V and 8 bases at J, with 8 bases in the middle. From germline, CDR1 is ENHRY and CDR2 SYGVKD.

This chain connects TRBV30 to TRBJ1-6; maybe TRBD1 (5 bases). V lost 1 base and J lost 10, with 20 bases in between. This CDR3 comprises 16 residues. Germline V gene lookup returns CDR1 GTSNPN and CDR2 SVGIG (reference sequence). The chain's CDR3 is CAWSAYREGLKSPLHF. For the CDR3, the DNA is TGTGCCTGGAGTGCTTACCGGGAGGGGCTAAAATCACCCCTCCACTTT.

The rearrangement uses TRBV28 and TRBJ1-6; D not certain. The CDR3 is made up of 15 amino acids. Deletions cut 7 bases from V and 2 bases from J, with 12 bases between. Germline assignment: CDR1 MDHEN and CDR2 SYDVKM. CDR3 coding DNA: TGTGCCAGCAACAATAACAGAGCCTATAATTCACCCCTCCACTTT. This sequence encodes CASNNNRAYNSPLHF.

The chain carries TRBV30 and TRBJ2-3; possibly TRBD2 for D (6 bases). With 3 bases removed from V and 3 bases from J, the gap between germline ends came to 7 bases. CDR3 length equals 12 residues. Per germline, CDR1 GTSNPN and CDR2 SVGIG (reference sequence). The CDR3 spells CAWSGGTDTQYF. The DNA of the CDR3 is TGTGCCTGGAGCGGGGGTACAGATACGCAGTATTTT.

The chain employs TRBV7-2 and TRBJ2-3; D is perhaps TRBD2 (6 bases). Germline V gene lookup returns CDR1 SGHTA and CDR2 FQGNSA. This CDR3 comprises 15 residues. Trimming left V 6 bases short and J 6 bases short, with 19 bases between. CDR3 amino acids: CASRRPGLDTDTQYF. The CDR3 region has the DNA TGTGCCAGCAGGCGTCCGGGACTTGATACGGATACGCAGTATTTT.

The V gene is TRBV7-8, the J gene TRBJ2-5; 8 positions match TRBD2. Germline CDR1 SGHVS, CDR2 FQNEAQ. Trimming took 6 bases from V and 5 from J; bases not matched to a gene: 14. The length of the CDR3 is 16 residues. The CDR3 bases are TGTGCCAGCAGTTCCGCCGGGACTAGTTTATCGGAGACCCAGTACTTC. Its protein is CASSSAGTSLSETQYF.

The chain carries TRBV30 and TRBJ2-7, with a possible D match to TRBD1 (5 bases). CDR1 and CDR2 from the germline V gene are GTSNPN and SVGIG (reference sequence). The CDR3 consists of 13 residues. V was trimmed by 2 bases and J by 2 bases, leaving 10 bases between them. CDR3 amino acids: CAWSQTDAYEQYF. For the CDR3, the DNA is TGTGCCTGGAGTCAGACAGATGCCTACGAGCAGTACTTC.

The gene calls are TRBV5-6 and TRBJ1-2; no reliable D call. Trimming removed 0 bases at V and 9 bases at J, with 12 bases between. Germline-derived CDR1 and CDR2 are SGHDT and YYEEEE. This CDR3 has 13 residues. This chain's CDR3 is CASSLDVRDRYTF. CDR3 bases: TGTGCCAGCAGCTTGGATGTACGGGATCGCTACACCTTC. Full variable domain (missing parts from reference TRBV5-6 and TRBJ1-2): DAGVTQSPTHLIKTRGQQVTLRCSPKSGHDTVSWYQQALGQGPQFIFQYYEEEERQRGNFPDRFSGHQFPNYSSELNVNALLLGDSALYLCASSLDVRDRYTFGSGTRLTVV.

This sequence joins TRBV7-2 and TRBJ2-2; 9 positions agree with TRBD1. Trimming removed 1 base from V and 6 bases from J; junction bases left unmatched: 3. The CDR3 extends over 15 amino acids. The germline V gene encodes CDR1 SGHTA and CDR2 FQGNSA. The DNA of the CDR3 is TGTGCCAGCAGCTTAGGGGGACAGGGTTCCGGGGAGCTGTTTTTT. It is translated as CASSLGGQGSGELFF.

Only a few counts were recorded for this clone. As DNA, the CDR3 is TGTGCCAGCAAAACCAAGGACAGCCCTAACACTGAAGCTTTCTTT. As protein: CASKTKDSPNTEAFF. This chain joins TRBV6-6 and TRBJ1-1; a possible D gene is TRBD1 (6 bases). The CDR3 has 15 amino acids. CDR1 is MNHNY, CDR2 SVGAGI, per germline (reference sequence). Trimming pared 7 bases from V and 2 bases from J, leaving 17 bases between.

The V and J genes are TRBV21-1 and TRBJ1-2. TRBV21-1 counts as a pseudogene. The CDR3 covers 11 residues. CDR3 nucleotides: TGTGCCAGCAGCGATGAGAATGGCTACACCTTC. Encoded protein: CASSDENGYTF.

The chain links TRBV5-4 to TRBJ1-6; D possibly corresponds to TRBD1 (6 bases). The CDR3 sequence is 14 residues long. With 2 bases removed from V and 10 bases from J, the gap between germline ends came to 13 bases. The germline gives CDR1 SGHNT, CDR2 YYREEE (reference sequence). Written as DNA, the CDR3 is TGTGCCAGCAGCTTCGGCAGGGGATTATCACCCCTCCACTTT. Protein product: CASSFGRGLSPLHF.

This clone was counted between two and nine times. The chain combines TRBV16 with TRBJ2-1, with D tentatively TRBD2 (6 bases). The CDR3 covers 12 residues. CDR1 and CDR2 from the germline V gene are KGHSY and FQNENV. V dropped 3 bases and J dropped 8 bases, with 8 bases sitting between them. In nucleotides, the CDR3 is TGTGCCAGCAGCCATTCGGGAGATGAGCAGTTCTTC. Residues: CASSHSGDEQFF.

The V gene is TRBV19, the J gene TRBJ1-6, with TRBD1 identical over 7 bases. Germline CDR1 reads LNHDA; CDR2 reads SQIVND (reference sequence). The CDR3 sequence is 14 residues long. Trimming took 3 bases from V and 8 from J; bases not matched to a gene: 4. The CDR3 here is CASSITGEDSPLHF. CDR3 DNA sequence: TGTGCCAGTAGTATCACAGGGGAAGATTCACCCCTCCACTTT.

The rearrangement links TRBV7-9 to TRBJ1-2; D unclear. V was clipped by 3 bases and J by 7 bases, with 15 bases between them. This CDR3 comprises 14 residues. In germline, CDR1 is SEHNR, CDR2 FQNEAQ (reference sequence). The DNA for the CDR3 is TGTGCCAGCAGCTTTGAGGGTGCCGGGGTTGGCTACACCTTC. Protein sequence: CASSFEGAGVGYTF. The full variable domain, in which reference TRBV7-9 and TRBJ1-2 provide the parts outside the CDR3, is DTGVSQNPRHKITKRGQNVTFRCDPISEHNRLYWYRQTLGQGPEFLTYFQNEAQLEKSRLLSDRFSAERPKGSFSTLEIQRTEQGDSAMYLCASSFEGAGVGYTFGSGTRLTVV.